One and the same sample provided the 27 T cell receptor beta chains below, sequenced in a study of blood T cell repertoires in COVID-19. Clones were sequenced by immunoSEQ multiplex PCR, and TCRdb holds only the in-frame ones, with some missing. This sample yields 300,000 to 500,000 clones, of which 70% to 90% are seen a single time; more than 0.85% belongs to the top ten. Sample: PBMCs or T cells enriched from blood (not recorded which). These TCRs come from a woman in her twenties or thirties with acute COVID-19.

This clone was recorded only once. The chain uses TRBV15 and TRBJ2-3; possibly TRBD2 for D (7 bases). The germline V and J ends were trimmed by 1 base and 1 base, with 9 bases remaining between them. This CDR3 has 15 amino acids. In germline, CDR1 is LNHNV, CDR2 YYDKDF (reference sequence). The CDR3 here is CATSRVGGGTDTQYF. The DNA of the CDR3 is TGTGCCACCAGCAGAGTAGGGGGGGGCACAGATACGCAGTATTTT.

CDR3 DNA: TGTGCCAGCAGCGTAGGGCGGGGGCCCTACGAGCAGTACTTC. It translates to CASSVGRGPYEQYF. V and J are TRBV9 and TRBJ2-7, with D tentatively TRBD2 (7 bases). The CDR3 length is 14 residues. Per the germline V gene, CDR1 is SGDLS and CDR2 is YYNGEE. The ends were cut back, 0 bases at V and 2 bases at J, with 9 bases in the middle.

The J gene is TRBJ2-6, the V gene TRBV15; perhaps TRBD2 as D (5 bases). V gave up 0 bases and J gave up 2 bases, with 8 bases separating them. The CDR3 totals 16 residues. CDR1 LNHNV and CDR2 YYDKDF come from the germline V gene (reference sequence). CDR3 protein: CATSRDTGTGANVLTF. DNA for the CDR3: TGTGCCACCAGCAGAGATACGGGGACTGGGGCCAACGTCCTGACTTTC. Supplemented by reference TRBV15 and TRBJ2-6, the full variable domain reads DAMVIQNPRYQVTQFGKPVTLSCSQTLNHNVMYWYQQKSSQAPKLLFHYYDKDFNNEADTPDNFQSRRPNTSFCFLDIRSPGLGDTAMYLCATSRDTGTGANVLTFGAGSRLTVL.

The V call is TRBV12-5, the J call TRBJ1-3, with D possibly TRBD1 on 6 matching bases. Trimming cost V 6 bases and J 1 base, with 16 bases left between them. The germline V gene encodes CDR1 LGHNT and CDR2 FRNRAP. The CDR3 contains 16 residues. CDR3 in amino acids: CASGTDSLISGNTIYF. CDR3 coding DNA: TGTGCTAGTGGGACGGACAGCTTGATTTCTGGAAACACCATATATTTT.

The chain couples TRBV15 to TRBJ2-5, with D uncertain. V lost 0 bases, J lost 3 bases, and 17 bases lay in between. Per germline, CDR1 LNHNV and CDR2 YYDKDF (reference sequence). CDR3 size: 17 residues. CDR3 residues: CATSRDGRPAIKETQYF. CDR3 nucleotide sequence: TGTGCCACCAGCAGAGATGGCAGACCAGCGATAAAAGAGACCCAGTACTTC.

The gene calls are TRBV6-5 and TRBJ1-5; 8 nucleotides line up with TRBD1. Germline loops: CDR1 MNHEY, CDR2 SVGAGI. CDR3 length equals 14 residues. V trimming: 6 bases; J trimming: 5 bases; junction bases outside the gene matches: 6. The CDR3 protein is CASRGTGDHQPQHF. CDR3 nucleotide sequence: TGTGCCAGCAGAGGGACAGGTGATCATCAGCCCCAGCATTTT.

This chain uses TRBV5-1 with TRBJ2-7; TRBD2 matches 12 bases. V lost 7 bases, J lost 7 bases, and 6 bases stayed unmatched. This CDR3 contains 13 residues. Per the germline V gene, CDR1 is SGHRS and CDR2 is YFSETQ. The chain's CDR3 is CASRTSGVGEQYF. In DNA form, the CDR3 reads TGCGCCAGCCGGACTAGCGGGGTGGGGGAGCAGTACTTC.

This clone was recorded once. The V call is TRBV19, the J call TRBJ1-4; 7 bases map to TRBD1. The CDR3 consists of 18 residues. Germline V gene data show CDR1 as LNHDA and CDR2 as SQIVND (reference sequence). V gave up 4 bases and J gave up 0 bases; unmatched junction bases: 11. CDR3 residues: CASSKGQSLTPTNEKLFF. In DNA, the CDR3 is TGTGCCAGTAGTAAGGGACAGAGCCTTACTCCAACTAATGAAAAACTGTTTTTT.

The chain links TRBV18 to TRBJ1-1, with a weak D call TRBD1 (5 bases). The V and J ends lost 0 bases and 1 base respectively, with 9 bases between them. Per germline, CDR1 KGHSH and CDR2 LQKENI. CDR3 length equals 15 residues. CDR3 residues: CASSPPGRANTEAFF. CDR3 nucleotide sequence: TGTGCCAGCTCACCACCCGGCAGGGCGAACACTGAAGCTTTCTTT.

CDR3 DNA sequence: TGTGCCAGCTCACCACCGACTAGCGGGGGATACAATGAGCAGTTCTTC. Protein product: CASSPPTSGGYNEQFF. The V gene is TRBV18, the J gene TRBJ2-1, with TRBD2 matching 12 bases. Trimming cost V 0 bases and J 4 bases; bases outside gene matches: 1. This CDR3 is 16 amino acids long. Germline loops: CDR1 KGHSH, CDR2 LQKENI.

This clone was picked up many times. This chain links TRBV5-1 with TRBJ2-1; the D gene is possibly TRBD2 (7 bases). The V and J ends lost 1 base and 10 bases respectively, with 24 bases between them. CDR1 is SGHRS and CDR2 is YFSETQ in the germline V gene. The CDR3 covers 17 residues. The CDR3 region has the DNA TGCGCCAGCAGCTTGCACGTTCTAACGGGGGGCCAGGGGGAGCAGTTCTTC. Its protein is CASSLHVLTGGQGEQFF.

The chain combines TRBV11-2 with TRBJ2-2; D might be TRBD2 (6 bases). The germline CDR1 and CDR2 sequences are SGHAT and FQNNGV. CDR3 length equals 16 residues. V was shortened by 4 bases and J by 0 bases, with 12 bases between the two germline ends. The CDR3 region is CASSSFRTTNTGELFF. Here the CDR3 DNA reads TGTGCCAGCAGCTCCTTTCGGACTACGAACACCGGGGAGCTGTTTTTT.

The rearrangement links TRBV5-1 to TRBJ2-1; 9 nucleotides agree with TRBD1. The ends lost 2 bases at V and 3 bases at J; junction bases unmatched: 6. Germline V gene sequence: CDR1 SGHRS, CDR2 YFSETQ. The CDR3 has 16 residues. The CDR3 region has the DNA TGCGCCAGCAGCTTCGGTCCGGGACAGGGCTACAATGAGCAGTTCTTC. This translates into CASSFGPGQGYNEQFF.

The V gene is TRBV5-1, the J gene TRBJ1-6, with D perhaps matching TRBD1 (5 bases). V gave up 3 bases and J gave up 9 bases, with 19 bases separating them. Germline CDR1 and CDR2: SGHRS and YFSETQ. This CDR3 has 16 amino acids. The chain's CDR3 is CASSSSPTGGTSPLHF. DNA of the CDR3: TGCGCCAGCAGCTCCAGCCCGACGGGGGGGACTTCACCCCTCCACTTT.

This chain connects TRBV24-1 to TRBJ2-7; TRBD1 is a possible D gene (6 bases). This CDR3 comprises 18 residues. Germline values: CDR1 KGHDR, CDR2 SFDVKD. Trimming pared 0 bases from V and 5 bases from J, leaving 22 bases between. The CDR3 region has the DNA TGTGCCACCAGTGATTTGATCGCTTGGACAGCCCGAAAAGACGAGCAGTACTTC. Translating it yields CATSDLIAWTARKDEQYF.

The chain links TRBV2 to TRBJ1-5; 7 bases align to TRBD1. CDR3 length equals 14 residues. J gave up 2 bases and V 5 bases, and 3 bases lay outside the gene matches. The V gene's germline CDR1 is SNHLY and CDR2 FYNNEI. CDR3 amino acids: CASSRGGGNQPQHF. The CDR3, as DNA: TGTGCCAGCAGTCGAGGGGGCGGCAATCAGCCCCAGCATTTT.

This rearrangement joins TRBV9 to TRBJ1-6; TRBD1 agrees at 7 bases. From germline, CDR1 is SGDLS and CDR2 YYNGEE. The CDR3 has 17 amino acids. V dropped 2 bases and J dropped 0; count of bases not matched to a gene: 5. The CDR3 protein is CASSVGDSSSYNSPLHF. The CDR3 DNA follows: TGTGCCAGCAGCGTGGGGGACAGCAGCTCCTATAATTCACCCCTCCACTTT.

With respect to this clone: This CDR3 is also generated by other DNA sequences in the sample. The chain employs TRBV12-3 or TRBV12-4 and TRBJ1-2, with 8 bases lining up with TRBD1. The CDR3 loop spans 12 amino acids. V dropped 1 base and J dropped 8; count of bases not matched to a gene: 0. In DNA, the CDR3 is TGTGCCAGCAGTTTAGGACAGGGGGGCTACACCTTC. Protein product: CASSLGQGGYTF.

In DNA form, the CDR3 reads TGTGCCAGCAGCGCCCAGGGGGGCGGAAACACCATATATTTT. It translates to CASSAQGGGNTIYF. The chain recombines TRBV9 with TRBJ1-3; TRBD1 agrees at 7 bases. J gave up 4 bases and V 3 bases, and 4 bases lay outside the gene matches. This CDR3 contains 14 residues. CDR1 is SGDLS and CDR2 is YYNGEE in the germline V gene.

The rearrangement joins TRBV6-4 to TRBJ1-6; TRBD1 might be the D (5 bases). The CDR3 sequence is 13 residues long. V lost 3 bases and J lost 10, with 10 bases in between. CDR1 and CDR2 from the germline V gene are MRHNA and SNTAGT. CDR3 protein: CASSEGRGSPLHF. Written as DNA, the CDR3 is TGTGCCAGCAGTGAAGGAAGGGGATCACCCCTCCACTTT.

The rearrangement uses TRBV5-6 and TRBJ2-7; D gene unclear. The V end was cut by 0 bases, the J end by 7 bases, with 11 bases between. CDR1 is SGHDT, CDR2 YYEEEE, per germline. The CDR3 length is 13 residues. In DNA, the CDR3 is TGTGCCAGCAGCTTGGCGCTCAGTTGGGAGCAGTACTTC. Translated, it gives CASSLALSWEQYF.

This chain connects TRBV5-3 to TRBJ1-6; 7 bases agree with TRBD1. TRBV5-3 is treated as an ORF (open reading frame) with a function not yet certain. CDR3 length equals 17 residues. J was trimmed by 3 bases and V by 5 bases; bases with no gene match: 11. CDR3 in DNA: TGTGCCAGAAGGCCTACTGGACAGGCGTGCTATAATTCACCCCTCCACTTT. Its protein is CARRPTGQACYNSPLHF.

The rearrangement uses TRBV29-1 and TRBJ1-1, with a tentative D call TRBD1 (5 bases). This CDR3 region has 13 residues. Germline V gives CDR1 SQVTM, CDR2 ANQGSEA. Trimming took off 7 bases at V and 1 base at J, with 13 bases between the two ends. CDR3 coding DNA: TGCAGCGCCCGAGTTGGGGCGAACACTGAAGCTTTCTTT. Translated, it gives CSARVGANTEAFF.

The V call is TRBV25-1, the J call TRBJ2-2; 11 nucleotides align to TRBD1. The CDR3 length is 16 residues. V shed 1 base and J 6 bases; nucleotides not matched to a gene: 4. Per the germline V gene, CDR1 is MGHDK and CDR2 is SYGVNS. The CDR3 loop is CASSEWWDRGAGELFF. DNA for the CDR3: TGTGCCAGCAGTGAATGGTGGGACAGGGGGGCCGGGGAGCTGTTTTTT.

The chain employs TRBV3-1 (or the pseudogene TRBV3-2) and TRBJ2-7, with 12 bases fitting TRBD2. Germline values: CDR1 LGHDT, CDR2 YNNKEL (reference sequence). The J segment lost 4 bases and the V segment lost 1 base, leaving 11 bases of the junction unmatched. The CDR3 extends over 18 amino acids. CDR3 DNA: TGTGCCAGCAGCCAAGGACTAGCGGGGGCCTCTTACAATTACGAGCAGTACTTC. Amino acid sequence: CASSQGLAGASYNYEQYF.

Only a few counts were recorded for this clone. The genes are TRBV2 and TRBJ1-2, with no clear D. V lost 6 bases and J lost 7, with 15 bases in between. Germline-derived CDR1 and CDR2 are SNHLY and FYNNEI. This CDR3 contains 13 residues. The CDR3 nucleotides read TGTGCCAGCAGCCCAGAGGGAGGGATTGGCTACACCTTC. It is translated as CASSPEGGIGYTF.

V gene TRBV5-5 combines with J gene TRBJ1-2, with 8 bases aligning to TRBD1. J lost 6 bases, V lost 4 bases, and 8 bases had no gene match. CDR1 is SGHKS, CDR2 YYEKEE, per germline (reference sequence). This CDR3 contains 14 residues. CDR3 amino acids: CASSPITTGDGYTF. The CDR3 region has the DNA TGTGCCAGCAGCCCGATAACGACAGGGGATGGCTACACCTTC.